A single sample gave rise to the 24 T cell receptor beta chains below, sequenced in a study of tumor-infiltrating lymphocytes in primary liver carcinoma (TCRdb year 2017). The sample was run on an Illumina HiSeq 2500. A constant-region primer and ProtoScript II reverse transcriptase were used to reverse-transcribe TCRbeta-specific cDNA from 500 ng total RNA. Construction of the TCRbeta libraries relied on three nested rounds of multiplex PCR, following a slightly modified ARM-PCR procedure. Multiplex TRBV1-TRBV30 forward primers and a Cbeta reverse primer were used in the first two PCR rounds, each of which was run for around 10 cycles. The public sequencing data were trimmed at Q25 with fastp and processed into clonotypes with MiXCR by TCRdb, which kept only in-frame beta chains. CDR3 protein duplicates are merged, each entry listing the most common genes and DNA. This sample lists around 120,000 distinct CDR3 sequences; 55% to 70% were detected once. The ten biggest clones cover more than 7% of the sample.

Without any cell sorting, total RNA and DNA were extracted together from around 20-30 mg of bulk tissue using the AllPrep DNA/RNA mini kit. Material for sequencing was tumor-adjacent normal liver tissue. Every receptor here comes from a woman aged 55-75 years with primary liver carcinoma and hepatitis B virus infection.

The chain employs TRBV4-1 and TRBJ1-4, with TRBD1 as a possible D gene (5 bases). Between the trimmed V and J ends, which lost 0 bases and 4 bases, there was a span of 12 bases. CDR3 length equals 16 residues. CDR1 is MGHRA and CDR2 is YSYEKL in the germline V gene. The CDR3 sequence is CASSQDHYGGNEKLFF. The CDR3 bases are TGCGCCAGCAGCCAAGATCATTACGGGGGTAATGAAAAACTGTTTTTT.

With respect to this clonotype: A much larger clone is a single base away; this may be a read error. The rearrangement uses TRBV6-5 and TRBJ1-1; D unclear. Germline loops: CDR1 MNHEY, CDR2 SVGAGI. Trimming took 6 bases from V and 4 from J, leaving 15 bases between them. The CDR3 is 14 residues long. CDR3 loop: CASRGRRTFTEAFF. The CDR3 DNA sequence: TGTGCCAGCAGGGGTAGACGGACGTTCACTGAAGCTTTCTTT.

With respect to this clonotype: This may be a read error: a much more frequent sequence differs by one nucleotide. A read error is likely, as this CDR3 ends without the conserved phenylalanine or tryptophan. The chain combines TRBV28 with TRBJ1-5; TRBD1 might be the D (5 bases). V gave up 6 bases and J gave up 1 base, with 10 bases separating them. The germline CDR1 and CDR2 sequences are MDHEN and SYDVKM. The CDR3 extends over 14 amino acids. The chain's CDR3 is CASSRGGSNQPQHL. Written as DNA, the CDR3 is TGTGCCAGCAGCCGGGGGGGGAGCAATCAGCCCCAGCATTTG.

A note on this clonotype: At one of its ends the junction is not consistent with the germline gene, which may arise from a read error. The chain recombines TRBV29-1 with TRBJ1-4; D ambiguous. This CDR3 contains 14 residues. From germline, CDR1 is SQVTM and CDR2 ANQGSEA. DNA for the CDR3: TGCAGCGTTGGCGGTCGTAACAGTAATGAAAAACGGTTATTT. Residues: CSVGGRNSNEKRLF.

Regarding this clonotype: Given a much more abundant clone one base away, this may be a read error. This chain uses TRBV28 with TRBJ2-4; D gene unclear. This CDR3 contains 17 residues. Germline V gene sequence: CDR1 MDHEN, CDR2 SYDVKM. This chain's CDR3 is CASSLSLADVANNIQYF. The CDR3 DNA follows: TGTGCCAGCAGTCTGTCCCTGGCGGACGTAGCCAACAACATTCAGTACTTC. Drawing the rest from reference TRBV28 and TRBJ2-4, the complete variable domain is DVKVTQSSRYLVKRTGEKVFLECVQDMDHENMFWYRQDPGLGLRLIYFSYDVKMKEKGDIPEGYSVSREKKERFSLILESASTNQTSMYLCASSLSLADVANNIQYFGAGTRLSVL.

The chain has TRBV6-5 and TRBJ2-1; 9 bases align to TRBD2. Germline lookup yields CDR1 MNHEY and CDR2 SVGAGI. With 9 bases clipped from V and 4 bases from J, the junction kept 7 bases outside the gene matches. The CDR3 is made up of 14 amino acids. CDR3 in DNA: TGTGCCAGTAGTCGACTAGCGGATTACAATGAGCAGTTCTTC. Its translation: CASSRLADYNEQFF.

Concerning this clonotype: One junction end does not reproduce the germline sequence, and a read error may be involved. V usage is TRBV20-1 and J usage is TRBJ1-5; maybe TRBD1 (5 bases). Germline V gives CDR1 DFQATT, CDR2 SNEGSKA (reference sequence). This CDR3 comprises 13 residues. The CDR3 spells CSAKGQGDQPQHF. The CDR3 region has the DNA TGCAGTGCTAAGGGGCAGGGCGATCAGCCACAGCATTTT.

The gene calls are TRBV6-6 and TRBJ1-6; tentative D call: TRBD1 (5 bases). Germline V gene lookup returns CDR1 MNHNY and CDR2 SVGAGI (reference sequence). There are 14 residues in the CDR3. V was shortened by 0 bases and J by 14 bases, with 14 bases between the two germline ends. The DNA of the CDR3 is TGTGCCAGCAGTTACTCGGGGGGACCCCCGTCCCTCCACTTT. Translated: CASSYSGGPPSLHF.

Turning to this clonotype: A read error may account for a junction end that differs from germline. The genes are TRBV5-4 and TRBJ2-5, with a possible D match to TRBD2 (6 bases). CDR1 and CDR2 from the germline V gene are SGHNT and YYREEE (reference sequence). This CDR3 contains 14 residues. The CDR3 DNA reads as TGTGCCAGCAGCTCTAGCGTGAGAGGGGAGACCCAATACTTC. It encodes CASSSSVRGETQYF.

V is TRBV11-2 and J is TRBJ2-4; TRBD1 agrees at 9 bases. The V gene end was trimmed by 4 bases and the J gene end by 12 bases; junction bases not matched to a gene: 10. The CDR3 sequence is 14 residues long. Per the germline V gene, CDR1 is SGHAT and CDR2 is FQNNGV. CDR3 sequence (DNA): TGTGCCAGCAGCTCCGGGACAGGGTTAAAGACTCAGTACTTC. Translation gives CASSSGTGLKTQYF.

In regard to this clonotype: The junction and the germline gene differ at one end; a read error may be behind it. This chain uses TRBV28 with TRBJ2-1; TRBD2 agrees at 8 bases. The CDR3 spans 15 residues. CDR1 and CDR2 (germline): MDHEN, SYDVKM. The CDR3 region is CASSSSGSSYNGQFF. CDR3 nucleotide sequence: TGTGCCAGCAGTTCCAGCGGGAGCTCCTATAATGGGCAGTTCTTC.

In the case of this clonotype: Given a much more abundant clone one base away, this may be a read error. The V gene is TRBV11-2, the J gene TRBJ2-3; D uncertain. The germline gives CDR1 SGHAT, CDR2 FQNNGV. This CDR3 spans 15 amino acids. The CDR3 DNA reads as TGTACCAGCAGCCGAACAGCAATAGACGCAGATACGCAGTATTTT. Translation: CTSSRTAIDADTQYF.

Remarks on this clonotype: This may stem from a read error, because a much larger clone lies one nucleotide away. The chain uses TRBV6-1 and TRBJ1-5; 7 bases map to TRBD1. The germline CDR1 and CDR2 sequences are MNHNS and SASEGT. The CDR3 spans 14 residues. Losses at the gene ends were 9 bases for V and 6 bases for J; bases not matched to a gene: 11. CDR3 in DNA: TGTGCCAGTGGGGGAAGGGGGCGCAGTCAGCCCCAGCATTTT. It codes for CASGGRGRSQPQHF.

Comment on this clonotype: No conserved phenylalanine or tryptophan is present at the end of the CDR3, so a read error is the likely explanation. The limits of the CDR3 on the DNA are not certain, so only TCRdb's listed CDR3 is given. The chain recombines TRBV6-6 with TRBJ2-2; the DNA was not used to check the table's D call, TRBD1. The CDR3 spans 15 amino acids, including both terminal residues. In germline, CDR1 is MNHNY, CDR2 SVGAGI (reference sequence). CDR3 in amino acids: CASSPGKLNTGEPFL.

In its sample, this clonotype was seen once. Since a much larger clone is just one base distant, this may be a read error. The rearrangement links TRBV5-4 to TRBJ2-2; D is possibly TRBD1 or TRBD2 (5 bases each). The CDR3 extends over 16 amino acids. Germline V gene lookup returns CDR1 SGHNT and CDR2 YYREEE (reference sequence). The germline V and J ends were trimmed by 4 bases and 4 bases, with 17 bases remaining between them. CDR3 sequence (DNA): TGTGCCAGCAGCATGGGACCGGAAGGGAGCACCGGGGAGCTGTTTTTT. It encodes CASSMGPEGSTGELFF. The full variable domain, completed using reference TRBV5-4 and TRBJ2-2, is ETGVTQSPTHLIKTRGQQVTLRCSSQSGHNTVSWYQQALGQGPQFIFQYYREEENGRGNFPPRFSGLQFPNYSSELNVNALELDDSALYLCASSMGPEGSTGELFFGEGSRLTVL.

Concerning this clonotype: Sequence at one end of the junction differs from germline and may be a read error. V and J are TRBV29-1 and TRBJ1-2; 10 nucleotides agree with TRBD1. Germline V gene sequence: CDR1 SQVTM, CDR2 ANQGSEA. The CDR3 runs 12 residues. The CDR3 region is CSAGGQGHYDIF. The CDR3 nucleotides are TGCAGCGCAGGGGGACAGGGGCACTATGACATCTTT.

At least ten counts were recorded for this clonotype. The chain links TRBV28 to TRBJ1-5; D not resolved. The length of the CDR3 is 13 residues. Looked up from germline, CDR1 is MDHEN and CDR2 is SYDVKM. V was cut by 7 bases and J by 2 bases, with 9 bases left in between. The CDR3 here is CASMRVRNQPQHF. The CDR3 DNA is TGTGCCAGCATGAGGGTTCGCAATCAGCCCCAGCATTTT.

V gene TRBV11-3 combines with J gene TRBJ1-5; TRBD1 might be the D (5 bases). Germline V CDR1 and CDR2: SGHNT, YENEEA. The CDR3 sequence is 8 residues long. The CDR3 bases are TGTGTCGACAGCCCCCAGCATTTT. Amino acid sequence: CVDSPQHF.

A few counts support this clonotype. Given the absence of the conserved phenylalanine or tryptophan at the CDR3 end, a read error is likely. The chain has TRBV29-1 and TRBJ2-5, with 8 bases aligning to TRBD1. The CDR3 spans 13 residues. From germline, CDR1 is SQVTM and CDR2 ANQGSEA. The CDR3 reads CSTGQGLGETQYL. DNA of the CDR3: TGCAGTACCGGACAGGGTTTAGGGGAGACCCAGTACCTC.

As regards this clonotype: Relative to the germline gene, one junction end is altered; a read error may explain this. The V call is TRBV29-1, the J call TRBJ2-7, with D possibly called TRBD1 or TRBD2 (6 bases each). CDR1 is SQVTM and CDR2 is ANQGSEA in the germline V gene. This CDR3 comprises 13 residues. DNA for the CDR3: TGCATCGTTGGGGGGCAGGCCGGCCACGAGCAGTACTTC. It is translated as CIVGGQAGHEQYF.

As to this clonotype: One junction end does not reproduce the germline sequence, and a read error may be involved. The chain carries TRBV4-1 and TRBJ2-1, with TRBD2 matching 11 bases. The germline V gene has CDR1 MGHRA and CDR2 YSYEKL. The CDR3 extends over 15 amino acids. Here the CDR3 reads CVSNQALAGVGEQFF. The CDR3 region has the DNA TGCGTCAGCAACCAAGCACTAGCGGGAGTCGGTGAGCAGTTCTTC.

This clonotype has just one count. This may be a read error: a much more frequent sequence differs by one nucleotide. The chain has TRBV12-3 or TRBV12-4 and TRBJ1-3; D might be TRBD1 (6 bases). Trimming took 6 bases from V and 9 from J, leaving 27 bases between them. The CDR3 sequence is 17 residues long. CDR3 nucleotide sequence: TGTGCCAGCAGCCCGCTCACAGGGAAACCTCGGGGGAGCACCATATATTTT. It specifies CASSPLTGKPRGSTIYF.

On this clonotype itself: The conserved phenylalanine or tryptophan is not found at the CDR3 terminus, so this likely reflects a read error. CDR3 protein: CATWLAITGELFS. CDR3 nucleotide sequence: TGTGCTACCTGGCTAGCGATCACCGGGGAACTGTTTTCT. The chain is built from TRBV12-3 or TRBV12-4 and TRBJ2-2; possible D gene TRBD2, 6 bases. The CDR3 has 13 amino acids.

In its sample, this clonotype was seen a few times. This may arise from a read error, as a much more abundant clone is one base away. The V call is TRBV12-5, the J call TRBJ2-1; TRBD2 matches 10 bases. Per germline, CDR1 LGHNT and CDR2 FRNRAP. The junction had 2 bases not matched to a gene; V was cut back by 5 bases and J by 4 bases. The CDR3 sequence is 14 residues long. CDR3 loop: CASGSGGEYNEQFF. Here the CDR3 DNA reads TGTGCTAGTGGTAGCGGGGGGGAATACAATGAGCAGTTCTTC.